This is a list of T cell receptor beta chains from one sample in a study of blood T cell repertoires in COVID-19. Profiling relied on immunoSEQ multiplex PCR, and the TCRdb table lists in-frame clones only, not all of them. The sample consists of about 91,000 clones, roughly 91% of them appearing once. The material sequenced was peripheral blood. Receptors originate from a woman aged 80 or over with active COVID-19. Each CDR3 is given with its conserved first and last residue. A D gene is named only where the DNA matches it firmly. Not every row has a clone size; where given, it reads once, few, many or a size class.

J gene: TRBJ1-5; D gene: TRBD1; clone size: NA; V gene: TRBV5-5; CDR3 protein: CASSFMTGSNQPQHF; CDR3 DNA: TGTGCCAGCAGCTTTATGACAGGGAGCAATCAGCCCCAGCATTTT
J gene: TRBJ2-1; D gene: NA; clone size: NA; V gene: TRBV7-9; CDR3 protein: CASSLSRLDNEQFF; CDR3 DNA: TGTGCCAGCAGCTTATCACGGCTAGACAATGAGCAGTTCTTC
J gene: TRBJ1-1; D gene: NA; clone size: once; V gene: TRBV9; CDR3 protein: CASRRESTEAFF; CDR3 DNA: TGTGCCAGCCGGCGGGAGAGCACTGAAGCTTTCTTT
J gene: TRBJ2-7; D gene: NA; clone size: NA; V gene: TRBV2; CDR3 protein: CASSPGLLAYEQYF; CDR3 DNA: TGTGCCAGCAGTCCGGGACTCTTAGCCTACGAGCAGTACTTC
J gene: TRBJ1-5; D gene: NA; clone size: once; V gene: TRBV6-6; CDR3 protein: CASSTGGNQPQHF; CDR3 DNA: TGTGCCAGCAGTACAGGAGGGAATCAGCCCCAGCATTTT
J gene: TRBJ1-3; D gene: TRBD1; clone size: NA; V gene: TRBV19; CDR3 protein: CASKKGQWSTSGNTIYF; CDR3 DNA: TGTGCCAGTAAGAAGGGACAGTGGAGCACCTCTGGAAACACCATATATTTT
J gene: TRBJ1-6; D gene: NA; clone size: NA; V gene: TRBV19; CDR3 protein: CASSLLPRNNSPLHF; CDR3 DNA: TGTGCCAGTAGTCTTCTCCCGCGGAATAATTCACCCCTCCACTTT
J gene: TRBJ2-1; D gene: TRBD2; clone size: NA; V gene: TRBV27; CDR3 protein: CASSLTSARDGPYNEQFF; CDR3 DNA: TGTGCCAGCAGTCTTACTAGCGCCAGAGACGGGCCCTACAATGAGCAGTTCTTC
J gene: TRBJ2-5; D gene: NA; clone size: NA; V gene: TRBV6-5; CDR3 protein: CASSLYGGWGETQYF; CDR3 DNA: TGTGCCAGCAGTCTATATGGCGGGTGGGGAGAGACCCAGTACTTC
J gene: TRBJ2-1; D gene: NA; clone size: NA; V gene: TRBV27; CDR3 protein: CASSSWAEGEQFF; CDR3 DNA: TGTGCCAGCAGTTCCTGGGCGGAGGGTGAGCAGTTCTTC
J gene: TRBJ1-4; D gene: NA; clone size: once; V gene: TRBV15; CDR3 protein: CATSITSNEKLFF; CDR3 DNA: TGTGCCACCAGCATTACATCTAATGAAAAACTGTTTTTT
J gene: TRBJ2-7; D gene: NA; clone size: once; V gene: TRBV7-2; CDR3 protein: CASSLQVNSYEQYF; CDR3 DNA: TGTGCCAGCAGCTTGCAGGTGAATTCCTACGAGCAGTACTTC
J gene: TRBJ2-7; D gene: TRBD2; clone size: NA; V gene: TRBV28; CDR3 protein: CASSSKPGLAGGFYEQYF; CDR3 DNA: TGTGCCAGCAGTTCCAAACCCGGACTAGCGGGAGGTTTCTACGAGCAGTACTTC
J gene: TRBJ1-3; D gene: NA; clone size: once; V gene: TRBV7-2; CDR3 protein: CASSLLPGGVSGGNTIYF; CDR3 DNA: TGTGCCAGCAGCCTTCTTCCGGGGGGCGTTTCGGGTGGAAACACCATATATTTT
J gene: TRBJ2-1; D gene: NA; clone size: NA; V gene: TRBV11-3; CDR3 protein: CASSLRVYHEQFF; CDR3 DNA: TGTGCCAGCAGCCTCCGGGTTTACCATGAGCAGTTCTTC
J gene: TRBJ2-7; D gene: NA; clone size: NA; V gene: TRBV9; CDR3 protein: CASSVASSSDEQYF; CDR3 DNA: TGTGCCAGCAGCGTAGCTTCGAGTTCCGACGAGCAGTACTTC
J gene: TRBJ1-4; D gene: NA; clone size: NA; V gene: TRBV7-9; CDR3 protein: CASSRIGTTNEKLFF; CDR3 DNA: TGTGCCAGCAGCCGAATCGGGACAACTAATGAAAAACTGTTTTTT
J gene: TRBJ1-2; D gene: NA; clone size: few; V gene: TRBV7-9; CDR3 protein: CASSPPGTLAFDGYTF; CDR3 DNA: TGTGCCAGCAGCCCCCCCGGGACACTGGCTTTTGATGGCTACACCTTC
J gene: TRBJ1-5; D gene: NA; clone size: once; V gene: TRBV6-6; CDR3 protein: CASGSWPQHF; CDR3 DNA: TGTGCCAGCGGTTCGTGGCCCCAGCATTTT
J gene: TRBJ2-2; D gene: NA; clone size: NA; V gene: TRBV27; CDR3 protein: CASSLRTKAGELFF; CDR3 DNA: TGTGCCAGCAGTCTAAGGACTAAGGCCGGGGAGCTGTTTTTT
J gene: TRBJ1-2; D gene: NA; clone size: few; V gene: TRBV5-4; CDR3 protein: CASSLDPKSYGYTF; CDR3 DNA: TGTGCCAGCAGCTTGGACCCGAAGAGCTATGGCTACACCTTC
J gene: TRBJ2-7; D gene: TRBD2; clone size: few; V gene: TRBV19; CDR3 protein: CASSPESGASYEQYF; CDR3 DNA: TGTGCCAGTAGCCCGGAGAGCGGGGCCTCCTACGAGCAGTACTTC
J gene: TRBJ2-7; D gene: TRBD1; clone size: once; V gene: TRBV28; CDR3 protein: CASGLPTGYEQYF; CDR3 DNA: TGTGCCAGCGGACTTCCGACAGGGTACGAGCAGTACTTC
J gene: TRBJ1-1; D gene: NA; clone size: once; V gene: TRBV18; CDR3 protein: CASSPGSTEAFF; CDR3 DNA: TGTGCCAGCTCACCCGGGTCCACTGAAGCTTTCTTT
J gene: TRBJ2-1; D gene: NA; clone size: NA; V gene: TRBV6-2/TRBV6-3; CDR3 protein: CASSRDTRQFF; CDR3 DNA: TGTGCCAGCAGCCGGGACACGCGGCAGTTCTTC
J gene: TRBJ1-1; D gene: NA; clone size: NA; V gene: TRBV2; CDR3 protein: CASGPPHGGEAFF; CDR3 DNA: TGTGCCAGCGGCCCGCCGCATGGCGGTGAAGCTTTCTTT
J gene: TRBJ2-3; D gene: NA; clone size: NA; V gene: TRBV28; CDR3 protein: CASSGIGWDSDGGTDTQYF; CDR3 DNA: TGTGCCAGCAGTGGGATCGGCTGGGACTCCGATGGAGGCACAGATACGCAGTATTTT
J gene: TRBJ1-5; D gene: NA; clone size: NA; V gene: TRBV10-3; CDR3 protein: CAISEYGRTNSNQPQHF; CDR3 DNA: TGTGCCATCAGTGAGTACGGCAGGACAAATAGCAATCAGCCCCAGCATTTT
J gene: TRBJ2-7; D gene: TRBD1; clone size: NA; V gene: TRBV3-1/TRBV3-2; CDR3 protein: CASSRTGGPRGREQYF; CDR3 DNA: TGTGCCAGCAGCCGGACAGGGGGCCCCAGGGGGAGGGAGCAGTACTTC
J gene: TRBJ2-1; D gene: TRBD2; clone size: NA; V gene: TRBV5-6; CDR3 protein: CASSLFSGTYNEQFF; CDR3 DNA: TGTGCCAGCAGCTTGTTTAGCGGGACCTACAATGAGCAGTTCTTC
J gene: TRBJ2-3; D gene: NA; clone size: NA; V gene: TRBV7-9; CDR3 protein: CASSLGAGRRIVTDTQYF; CDR3 DNA: TGTGCCAGCAGCTTAGGGGCGGGACGGAGGATAGTCACAGATACGCAGTATTTT
J gene: TRBJ2-7; D gene: TRBD2; clone size: medium-sized; V gene: TRBV4-1; CDR3 protein: CASSQVRLAPSYEQYF; CDR3 DNA: TGCGCCAGCAGCCAAGTTAGACTAGCGCCTTCCTACGAGCAGTACTTC
J gene: TRBJ2-2; D gene: NA; clone size: NA; V gene: TRBV30; CDR3 protein: CACALGAGGELFF; CDR3 DNA: TGTGCCTGCGCCTTAGGGGCAGGCGGGGAGCTGTTTTTT
J gene: TRBJ2-3; D gene: NA; clone size: NA; V gene: TRBV7-2; CDR3 protein: CASSLGPAGTDTQYF; CDR3 DNA: TGTGCCAGCAGCTTAGGTCCGGCGGGCACAGATACGCAGTATTTT
J gene: TRBJ2-3; D gene: NA; clone size: NA; V gene: TRBV5-6; CDR3 protein: CASGAGERIPFSDTQYF; CDR3 DNA: TGTGCCAGCGGGGCAGGAGAGAGGATCCCCTTTTCAGATACGCAGTATTTT
J gene: TRBJ2-7; D gene: TRBD2; clone size: NA; V gene: TRBV7-2; CDR3 protein: CASTSTIAGGEQYF; CDR3 DNA: TGTGCCAGCACCTCGACCATAGCGGGAGGTGAGCAGTACTTC
J gene: TRBJ1-1; D gene: NA; clone size: NA; V gene: TRBV7-9; CDR3 protein: CASSSRGAEAFF; CDR3 DNA: TGTGCCAGCAGCTCACGGGGGGCGGAAGCTTTCTTT
J gene: TRBJ2-3; D gene: TRBD1; clone size: NA; V gene: TRBV27; CDR3 protein: CASSPRDRLTDTQYF; CDR3 DNA: TGTGCCAGCAGTCCCCGGGACAGACTCACAGATACGCAGTATTTT
J gene: TRBJ2-3; D gene: TRBD2; clone size: NA; V gene: TRBV5-1; CDR3 protein: CASSPELAGNTDTQYF; CDR3 DNA: TGCGCCAGCAGCCCGGAACTAGCGGGTAACACAGATACGCAGTATTTT
J gene: TRBJ1-1; D gene: NA; clone size: NA; V gene: TRBV7-9; CDR3 protein: CASSLGQSDWNTEAFF; CDR3 DNA: TGTGCCAGCAGCTTAGGTCAGAGCGACTGGAACACTGAAGCTTTCTTT
J gene: TRBJ2-3; D gene: TRBD2; clone size: NA; V gene: TRBV5-6; CDR3 protein: CASSTLAGEADTQYF; CDR3 DNA: TGTGCCAGCAGCACCCTAGCGGGAGAGGCAGATACGCAGTATTTT
J gene: TRBJ2-7; D gene: NA; clone size: few; V gene: TRBV5-1; CDR3 protein: CASRSNRVPTYEQYF; CDR3 DNA: TGCGCCAGCAGATCAAACCGGGTCCCTACTTACGAGCAGTACTTC